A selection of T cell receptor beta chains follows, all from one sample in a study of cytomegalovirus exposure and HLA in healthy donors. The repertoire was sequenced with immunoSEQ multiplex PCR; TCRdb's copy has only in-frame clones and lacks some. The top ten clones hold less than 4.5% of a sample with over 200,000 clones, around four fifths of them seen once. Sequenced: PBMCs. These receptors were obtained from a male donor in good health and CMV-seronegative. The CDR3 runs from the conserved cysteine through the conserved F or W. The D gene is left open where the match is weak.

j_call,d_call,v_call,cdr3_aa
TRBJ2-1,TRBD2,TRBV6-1,CGGGLYNEQFF
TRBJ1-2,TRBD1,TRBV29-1,CSVGQGVGGYTF
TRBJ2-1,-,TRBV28,CASRPTTNEQFF
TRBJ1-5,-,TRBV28,CASSLGGQGQPQHF
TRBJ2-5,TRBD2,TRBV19,CASSPLAGEETQYF
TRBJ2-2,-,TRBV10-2,CASSDRSNTGELFF
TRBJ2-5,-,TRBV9,CASSVGAHEQETQYF
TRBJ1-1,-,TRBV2,CASSLQGNTEAFF
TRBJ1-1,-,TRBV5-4,CASSLSPGVGGTEAFF
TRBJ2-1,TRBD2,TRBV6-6,CASSWIAGSGNEQFF
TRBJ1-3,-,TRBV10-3,CAISDPGSPRHTIYF
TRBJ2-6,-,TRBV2,CASSDLVRSGANVLTF
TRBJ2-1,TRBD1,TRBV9,CASSPVRTGYNEQFF
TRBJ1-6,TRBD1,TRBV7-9,CASSSTRDRASPLHF
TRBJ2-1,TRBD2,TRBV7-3,CASSSSGKSSYNEQFF
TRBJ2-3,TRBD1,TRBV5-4,CASSALGQGADDTQYF
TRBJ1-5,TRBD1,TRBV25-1,CASSESQGVGQPQHF
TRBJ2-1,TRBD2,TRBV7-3,CASSLASGRYNEQFF
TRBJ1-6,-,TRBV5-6,CASSLNFGNSYNSPLHF
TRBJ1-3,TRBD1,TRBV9,CASSLGGISGNTIYF
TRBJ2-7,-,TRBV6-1,CASSDFRGPYEQYF
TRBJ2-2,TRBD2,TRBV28,CASHLAGDTGELFF
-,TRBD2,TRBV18,CASSPPAGGGYEQYF
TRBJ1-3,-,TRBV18,CASSPPGEDTIYF
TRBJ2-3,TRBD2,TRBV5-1,CASSPQLAGVTDTQYF
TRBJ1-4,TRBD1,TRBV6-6,CASSLVGGINEKLFF
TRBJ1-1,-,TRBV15,CATSRDTQGSAAFF
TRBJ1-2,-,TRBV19,CATRTVYGYTF
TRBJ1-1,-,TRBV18,CASSPAGREETEAFF
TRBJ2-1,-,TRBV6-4,CASSEQGVSYNEQFF
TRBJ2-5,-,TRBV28,CASSFLQGGTQYF
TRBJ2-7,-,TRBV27,CASSFGTGQKYF
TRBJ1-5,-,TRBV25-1,CASSGGGDGYQPQHF
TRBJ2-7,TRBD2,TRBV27,CASSLRTSGRPWYF
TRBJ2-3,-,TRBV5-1,CASNLGGQEDTQYF
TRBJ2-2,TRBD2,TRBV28,CASSNGLAAGELFF
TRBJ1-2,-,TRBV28,CASRIGAGGYTF
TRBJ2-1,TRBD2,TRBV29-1,CSVAWTSGRDSSYNEQFF
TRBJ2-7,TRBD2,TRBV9,CASSVGREASYEQYF
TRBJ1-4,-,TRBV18,CASYSQGIREKLFF
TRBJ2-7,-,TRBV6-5,CASSLGFPRGKQYF
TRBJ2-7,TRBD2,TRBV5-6,CASSPRSSGRSYEQYF
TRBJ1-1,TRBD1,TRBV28,CASSPRDREAEAFF
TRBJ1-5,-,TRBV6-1,CASSDQAGAYQPQHF
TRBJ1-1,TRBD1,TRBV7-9,CATQGGYAFF
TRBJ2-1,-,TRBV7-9,CSSSRSGGSYNEQFF
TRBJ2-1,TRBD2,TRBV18,CASSPTSGSNEQFF
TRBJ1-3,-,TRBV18,CASSSQGQSSGNTIYF
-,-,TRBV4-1,CASSQRSPVEGTGEQYF
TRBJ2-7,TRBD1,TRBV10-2,CASRLDRGWVYEQYF
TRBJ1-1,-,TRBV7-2,CASSYRDSGIRTEAFF
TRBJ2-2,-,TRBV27,CASSSQPNTGELFF